This is a list of T cell receptor beta chains from one sample in a study of a mutant IDH1 vaccine in newly diagnosed glioma. Data came from immunoSEQ multiplex PCR; TCRdb stores just in-frame clones and leaves some out. The repertoire holds about 88,000 clones, with over 75% as singletons. The sequencing here drew on PBMCs, taken from a glioma patient treated with radiotherapy, temozolomide or both. All receptors come from a man aged 35 to 55 with glioma. Some clones in this sample may be carry-over from other donors' samples. CDR3s include the opening cysteine and the closing phenylalanine or tryptophan. D genes are given only for firm matches. A row's size may be missing; if present it is once, few, many or a size class.

cdr3_length: 13; clone_size: NA; d_call: NA; v_call: TRBV5-1; j_call: TRBJ2-1; cdr3_aa: CASSAGSYNEQFF; cdr3_nt: TGCGCCAGCAGCGCGGGGTCGTACAATGAGCAGTTCTTC
cdr3_length: 12; clone_size: NA; d_call: NA; v_call: TRBV18; j_call: TRBJ1-2; cdr3_aa: CASSPGGYGYTF; cdr3_nt: TGTGCCAGCTCACCCGGCGGCTATGGCTACACCTTC
cdr3_length: 13; clone_size: NA; d_call: NA; v_call: TRBV5-1; j_call: TRBJ1-1; cdr3_aa: CASSLDLNTEAFF; cdr3_nt: TGCGCCAGCAGCTTGGACTTGAACACTGAAGCTTTCTTT
cdr3_length: 12; clone_size: NA; d_call: NA; v_call: TRBV19; j_call: TRBJ1-1; cdr3_aa: CASSNGGAEAFF; cdr3_nt: TGTGCCAGTAGTAATGGGGGGGCTGAAGCTTTCTTT
cdr3_length: 15; clone_size: NA; d_call: NA; v_call: TRBV6-5; j_call: TRBJ2-7; cdr3_aa: CASSLGVGGSYEQYF; cdr3_nt: TGTGCCAGCAGCCTCGGGGTGGGCGGATCCTACGAGCAGTACTTC
cdr3_length: 14; clone_size: NA; d_call: TRBD1; v_call: TRBV6-1; j_call: TRBJ1-4; cdr3_aa: CASTRQGAGEKLFF; cdr3_nt: TGTGCCAGCACTCGACAGGGGGCGGGGGAAAAACTGTTTTTT
cdr3_length: 13; clone_size: NA; d_call: NA; v_call: TRBV6-6; j_call: TRBJ1-5; cdr3_aa: CASSYDGNQPQHF; cdr3_nt: TGTGCCAGCAGTTACGATGGCAATCAGCCCCAGCATTTT
cdr3_length: 14; clone_size: medium-sized; d_call: TRBD2; v_call: TRBV7-6; j_call: TRBJ2-7; cdr3_aa: CASSLASGTYEQYF; cdr3_nt: TGTGCCAGCAGCTTAGCGAGCGGGACCTACGAGCAGTACTTC
cdr3_length: 9; clone_size: NA; d_call: NA; v_call: TRBV30; j_call: TRBJ1-6; cdr3_aa: CAGGPHLQF; cdr3_nt: TGTGCTGGGGGCCCTCATTTGCAGTTT
cdr3_length: 15; clone_size: NA; d_call: NA; v_call: TRBV5-1; j_call: TRBJ1-2; cdr3_aa: CASSFGVGTNYGYTF; cdr3_nt: TGCGCCAGCAGCTTTGGCGTCGGGACTAACTATGGCTACACCTTC
cdr3_length: 16; clone_size: once; d_call: TRBD2; v_call: TRBV9; j_call: TRBJ2-7; cdr3_aa: CASSATSGGRVLEQYF; cdr3_nt: TGTGCCAGCAGCGCGACTAGCGGGGGGCGGGTCCTCGAGCAGTACTTC
cdr3_length: 16; clone_size: NA; d_call: NA; v_call: TRBV2; j_call: TRBJ2-7; cdr3_aa: CASSEFDSFLSYEQYF; cdr3_nt: TGTGCCAGCAGTGAATTTGACAGCTTCCTCTCCTACGAGCAGTACTTC
cdr3_length: 11; clone_size: NA; d_call: TRBD1; v_call: TRBV5-1; j_call: TRBJ1-1; cdr3_aa: CASSDRGPAFF; cdr3_nt: TGCGCCAGCAGCGACAGGGGTCCAGCTTTCTTT
cdr3_length: 15; clone_size: NA; d_call: TRBD2; v_call: TRBV19; j_call: TRBJ2-1; cdr3_aa: CASSTRLAAYNEQFF; cdr3_nt: TGTGCCAGTAGTACCCGACTAGCGGCCTACAATGAGCAGTTCTTC